A single count supports the clone carrying this TCR beta chain. Data came from immunoSEQ multiplex PCR; TCRdb stores just in-frame clones and leaves some out. The sample shows about 650,000 clones, roughly 96% of them seen only once. CD8 cells classed as naive were CD45RO-negative and positively selected for CCR7, excluding terminally differentiated effector memory CD45RA+ cells. This sample was taken from a study of shared clonotypes between healthy human individuals. The ends lost 4 bases at V and 2 bases at J; junction bases unmatched: 2. The CDR3 runs 13 residues. The germline CDR1 and CDR2 sequences are SGHDT and YYEEEE.

The specimen sequenced was naive CD8+ T cells sorted from blood. This chain uses TRBV5-6 with TRBJ2-7; 8 bases map to TRBD1. This clonotype was sampled from a woman aged 30 to 39 in good health. The CDR3 is CASSNRGTYEQYF. The CDR3 DNA reads TGTGCCAGCAGCAACAGGGGGACCTACGAGCAGTACTTC.